A single sample is the source of the 17 T cell receptor beta chains below, sequenced in a study of beta chain features in type 1 diabetes. The isolated RNA, all of it, was reverse transcribed, so expressed TCRB transcripts were what got sequenced. Some clones are missing from TCRdb's copy, which holds only in-frame ones; the method was immunoSEQ multiplex PCR. Of around 150,000 clones in the sample, about 7.1% were seen once. The specimen sequenced was central memory CD4+ T cells from blood. Receptor source: a woman aged 25 to 39 in good health.

This clone was counted only a few times. The chain recombines TRBV5-4 with TRBJ1-4; 9 positions match TRBD1. The CDR3 covers 16 residues. Germline trimming cut 4 bases from V and 0 bases from J; bases unmatched to any gene: 4. CDR1 is SGHNT, CDR2 YYREEE, per germline (reference sequence). Here the CDR3 DNA reads TGTGCCAGCAGCCGACAGGGGGTTGCAACTAATGAAAAACTGTTTTTT. Protein product: CASSRQGVATNEKLFF.

The CDR3 nucleotides are TGTGCCAGCAGGGAGGGGATAGCCAAAAACATTCAGTACTTC. Translation: CASREGIAKNIQYF. The J gene is TRBJ2-4, the V gene TRBV11-2, with D possibly matching TRBD2 (6 bases). Trimming pared 6 bases from V and 0 bases from J, leaving 9 bases between. This CDR3 is built from 14 residues. The V gene's germline CDR1 is SGHAT and CDR2 FQNNGV.

This clone was seen many times. The chain joins TRBV5-1 to TRBJ2-5; TRBD2 might be the D (5 bases). The CDR3 spans 14 residues. Germline lookup yields CDR1 SGHRS and CDR2 YFSETQ. V gave up 6 bases and J gave up 5 bases, with 17 bases separating them. Here the CDR3 reads CASTREGGVETQYF. The CDR3 bases are TGCGCCAGCACCCGCGAAGGAGGAGTGGAGACCCAGTACTTC.

The rearrangement links TRBV4-1 to TRBJ2-5; 8 bases line up with TRBD2. V was clipped by 4 bases and J by 4 bases; unmatched bases: 5. The germline V gene has CDR1 MGHRA and CDR2 YSYEKL. The CDR3 extends over 14 amino acids. CDR3 region: CASSPGTRGETQYF. CDR3 sequence (DNA): TGCGCCAGCAGCCCAGGGACTAGGGGAGAGACCCAGTACTTC.

In this sample, this clone turned up many times. V and J are TRBV5-4 and TRBJ2-5; TRBD1 matches 7 bases. CDR1 and CDR2 from the germline V gene are SGHNT and YYREEE (reference sequence). The V gene end was trimmed by 4 bases and the J gene end by 1 base; junction bases not matched to a gene: 4. CDR3 length: 14 residues. CDR3 nucleotide sequence: TGTGCCAGCAGCCCCGGGACAGCCCAAGAGACCCAGTACTTC. As protein: CASSPGTAQETQYF.

This clone occurred a few times. This chain links TRBV6-1 with TRBJ2-1; TRBD1 matches at 9 bases. Trimming cost V 2 bases and J 10 bases; bases outside gene matches: 6. The CDR3 is made up of 14 amino acids. Germline V gene data show CDR1 as MNHNS and CDR2 as SASEGT. The CDR3, as DNA: TGTGCCAGCAGTGAACCACAGGGGGCGCGGGAGCAGTTCTTC. Protein sequence: CASSEPQGAREQFF.

The rearrangement links TRBV6-6 to TRBJ2-5; D gene uncertain. Germline V gene data show CDR1 as MNHNY and CDR2 as SVGAGI (reference sequence). The V and J ends lost 5 bases and 5 bases respectively, with 9 bases between them. The CDR3 runs to 12 residues. DNA of the CDR3: TGTGCCAGCAGTACAACAGAGGAGACCCAGTACTTC. Amino acid sequence: CASSTTEETQYF.

The chain links TRBV7-2 to TRBJ2-3; 12 bases line up with TRBD2. The CDR3 spans 16 residues. J was trimmed by 4 bases and V by 5 bases; bases with no gene match: 7. The germline gives CDR1 SGHTA, CDR2 FQGNSA. The CDR3 here is CASSPTSGSPPDTQYF. The CDR3 coding sequence is TGTGCCAGCAGCCCGACTAGCGGGAGTCCCCCAGATACGCAGTATTTT.

This clone showed up just a few times. The V gene is TRBV19, the J gene TRBJ2-3; TRBD2 agrees at 9 bases. With V trimmed by 8 bases and J by 6 bases, 9 bases remained unmatched. Germline V CDR1 and CDR2: LNHDA, SQIVND (reference sequence). CDR3 length equals 14 residues. The CDR3 reads CASVNSGRDDTQYF. As DNA, the CDR3 is TGTGCCAGTGTTAATAGCGGGAGAGATGATACGCAGTATTTT. Variable domain in full (rest from reference TRBV19 and TRBJ2-3): DGGITQSPKYLFRKEGQNVTLSCEQNLNHDAMYWYRQDPGQGLRLIYYSQIVNDFQKGDIAEGYSVSREKKESFPLTVTSAQKNPTAFYLCASVNSGRDDTQYFGPGTRLTVL.

The chain uses TRBV19 and TRBJ2-1; a possible D gene is TRBD2 (5 bases). V was shortened by 3 bases and J by 2 bases, with 14 bases between the two germline ends. The CDR3 has 16 amino acids. Germline V gives CDR1 LNHDA, CDR2 SQIVND (reference sequence). CDR3 sequence (DNA): TGTGCCAGTAGTATTAGCGCGGCACGGGCCTACAATGAGCAGTTCTTC. Amino acids: CASSISAARAYNEQFF.

There are a few counts of this clone. The rearrangement joins TRBV7-2 to TRBJ2-5; tentatively, D is TRBD1 (7 bases). Trimming stripped 4 bases from V and 0 bases from J, with 12 bases between. Germline V CDR1 and CDR2: SGHTA, FQGNSA. The CDR3 totals 15 residues. The CDR3 bases are TGTGCCAGCAGCTACCAGGGGGACTACCAAGAGACCCAGTACTTC. It codes for CASSYQGDYQETQYF.

This clone has only a few counts. This chain links TRBV5-1 with TRBJ2-1; D not certain. V was trimmed by 0 bases and J by 7 bases, leaving 11 bases between them. CDR1 and CDR2 (germline): SGHRS, YFSETQ. The CDR3 extends over 14 amino acids. As DNA, the CDR3 is TGCGCCAGCAGCTTGGATCCCCAGTCGAATGAGCAGTTCTTC. This translates into CASSLDPQSNEQFF.

This chain connects TRBV7-3 to TRBJ2-1, with TRBD2 matching over 11 bases. Germline-derived CDR1 and CDR2 are SGHTA and FQGTGA. The CDR3 spans 18 residues. The trim removed 4 bases at V and 7 bases at J, leaving 15 bases unmatched. The CDR3 sequence: CASSSRGGLAGGRNEQFF. DNA for the CDR3: TGTGCCAGCAGCTCCCGTGGGGGGCTAGCGGGAGGCAGGAATGAGCAGTTCTTC.

The CDR3 sequence: CASSAPGLAGHEQFF. The CDR3 nucleotides read TGTGCCAGCAGCGCTCCGGGACTAGCGGGGCATGAGCAGTTCTTC. V gene TRBV7-2 combines with J gene TRBJ2-1, with 13 nucleotides matching TRBD2. The CDR3 contains 15 residues. J gave up 8 bases and V 5 bases, and 6 bases lay outside the gene matches. Germline loops: CDR1 SGHTA, CDR2 FQGNSA.

The V gene is TRBV28, the J gene TRBJ2-7; 8 bases line up with TRBD1. Trimming took 6 bases from V and 2 from J; bases not matched to a gene: 12. The CDR3 sequence is 16 residues long. The germline gives CDR1 MDHEN, CDR2 SYDVKM. The CDR3 here is CASRLEEDRVAYEQYF. The CDR3 DNA sequence: TGTGCCAGCAGGTTGGAGGAGGACAGGGTAGCCTACGAGCAGTACTTC.

The chain recombines TRBV19 with TRBJ1-2; 8 bases match TRBD1. V dropped 3 bases and J dropped 6; count of bases not matched to a gene: 12. The length of the CDR3 is 16 residues. Germline CDR1 reads LNHDA; CDR2 reads SQIVND (reference sequence). CDR3 DNA: TGTGCCAGTAGTATCCCCGTGGCAGGGGGCGAGGATGGCTACACCTTC. This sequence encodes CASSIPVAGGEDGYTF.

The V gene is TRBV5-6, the J gene TRBJ2-7; 8 bases are shared with TRBD2. Germline V CDR1 and CDR2: SGHDT, YYEEEE. V shed 9 bases and J 7 bases; nucleotides not matched to a gene: 12. This CDR3 is built from 13 residues. CDR3 in DNA: TGTGCCACCTCCCCGGGGGGGAGGAGGGAGCAGTACTTC. Protein product: CATSPGGRREQYF.